One and the same sample provided the 2 T cell receptor beta chains below, sequenced in a study of T-cell reconstitution after alpha-beta-depleted transplantation in children. Researchers prepared the TCRbeta library using unique molecular identifiers, the study reports. TCRdb used MiXCR to reprocess the PCR reads, holding one entry per CDR3 protein. The data contain around 700,000 distinct CDR3 sequences, over 10% of them singletons. Source: PBMCs, taken before TCRalphabeta/CD19-depleted stem cell transplant. The receptors were gathered from a girl aged 2-9 years with congenital amegakaryocytic thrombocytopenia, due to receive a stem cell transplant.

The gene calls are TRBV20-1 and TRBJ2-5; D assignment may be TRBD1 or TRBD2 (6 bases each). The CDR3 spans 13 residues. The V end was cut by 5 bases, the J end by 2 bases, with 12 bases between. Germline CDR1 and CDR2: DFQATT and SNEGSKA (reference sequence). The CDR3 DNA sequence: TGCAGTGCTCCGGGGGCGGTTCAAGAGACCCAGTACTTC. Protein product: CSAPGAVQETQYF.

This clonotype was counted only a few times. V gene TRBV5-1 combines with J gene TRBJ2-7; TRBD2 aligns across 10 bases. The junction had 16 bases not matched to a gene; V was cut back by 4 bases and J by 0 bases. Germline assignment: CDR1 SGHRS and CDR2 YFSETQ. This CDR3 has 19 amino acids. This CDR3 reads CASSLGARLAGVNSYEQYF. As DNA, the CDR3 is TGCGCCAGCAGCCTTGGTGCGCGCCTAGCGGGAGTTAACTCCTACGAGCAGTACTTC. Filled out from reference TRBV5-1 and TRBJ2-7, the complete variable domain reads KAGVTQTPRYLIKTRGQQVTLSCSPISGHRSVSWYQQTPGQGLQFLFEYFSETQRNKGNFPGRFSGRQFSNSRSEMNVSTLELGDSALYLCASSLGARLAGVNSYEQYFGPGTRLTVT.